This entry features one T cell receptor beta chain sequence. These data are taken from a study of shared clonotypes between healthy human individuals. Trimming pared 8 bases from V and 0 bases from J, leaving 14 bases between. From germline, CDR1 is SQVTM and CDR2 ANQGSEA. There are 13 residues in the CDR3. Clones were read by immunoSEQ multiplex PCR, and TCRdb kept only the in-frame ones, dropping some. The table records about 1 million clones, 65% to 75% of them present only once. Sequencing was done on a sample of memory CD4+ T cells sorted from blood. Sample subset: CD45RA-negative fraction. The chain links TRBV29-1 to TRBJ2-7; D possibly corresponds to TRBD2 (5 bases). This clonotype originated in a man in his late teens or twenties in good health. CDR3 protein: CSPGGPHSYEQYF. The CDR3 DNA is TGCAGCCCCGGCGGGCCTCACTCCTACGAGCAGTACTTC.